This T cell receptor (beta chain) was obtained from a study of T cell clonality in common variable immunodeficiency. Study conclusions and caveats: Common variable immunodeficiency TCR beta sequences reportedly had fewer deletions and N-nucleotide insertions. Authors noted CVID clonality's cause needs subpopulation repertoire sequencing. CVID subjects had higher TCRbeta clonality than healthy controls, most marked in about a third.

Equal genomic DNA amounts from CVID and control samples were sequenced. Assay: immunoSEQ multiplex PCR; the TCRdb copy retains only in-frame clones and omits some. This sample comprises 30,000 to 35,000 clones, none seen once only. The germline CDR1 and CDR2 sequences are DFQATT and SNEGSKA (reference sequence). The CDR3 is 14 amino acids. J lost 2 bases, V lost 0 bases, and 3 bases had no gene match. This clone occurred many times. Antigen unknown. The observed sequence ends 3 residues before the CDR3 terminus, with the missing tail filled in from the germline J gene. This chain joins TRBV20-1 and TRBJ2-7; 8 nucleotides agree with TRBD2. Source material: peripheral blood mononuclear cells. This sequence originates from a person aged 18 to 70 in good health. The CDR3 here is CSARDPGGAYEQYF. The sequenced CDR3 bases are TGCAGTGCTAGAGACCCGGGGGGGGCCTACGAG.